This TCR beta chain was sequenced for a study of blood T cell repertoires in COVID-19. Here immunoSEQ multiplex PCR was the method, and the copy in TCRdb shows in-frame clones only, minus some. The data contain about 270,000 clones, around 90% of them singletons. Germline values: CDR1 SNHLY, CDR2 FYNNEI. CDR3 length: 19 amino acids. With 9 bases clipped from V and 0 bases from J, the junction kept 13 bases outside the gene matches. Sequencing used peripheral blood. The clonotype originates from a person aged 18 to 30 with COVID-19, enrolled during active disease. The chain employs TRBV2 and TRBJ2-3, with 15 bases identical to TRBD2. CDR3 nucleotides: TGTGCCAGTGTACCGGGACTAGCGGGAGGTCACGAAAGCACAGATACGCAGTATTTT. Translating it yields CASVPGLAGGHESTDTQYF.